What follows describes a single TCR beta chain. Original processing methods: Amplification with reference gene primers provided the estimates of nucleated cell counts. Libraries were prepared by immunoSEQ multiplex PCR; TCRdb keeps only in-frame clonotypes and omits some of them. V and J calls and clone size are copied from that table; D and trimming were computed from the DNA. The top ten clones hold roughly 1% of a sample with 120,000 or so clones, around nine tenths of them seen once. These data originate in a study of blood T cell repertoires in COVID-19. The ends were cut back, 4 bases at V and 8 bases at J, with 19 bases in the middle. In germline, CDR1 is MGHRA, CDR2 YSYEKL. CDR3 size: 15 residues.

The chain combines TRBV4-1 with TRBJ2-3; D possibly corresponds to TRBD1 (5 bases). Sequencing was carried out using peripheral blood. The TCR comes from a woman aged 45-60 years with active or convalescent COVID-19. The CDR3 here is CASSPPGLSMGTQYF. The CDR3 nucleotides read TGCGCCAGCAGCCCCCCAGGGCTTTCGATGGGTACGCAGTATTTT.